This T cell receptor (delta chain) was identified in a study of gamma-delta chains in newborns, infants, children. Whole-study context: Innate gammadelta T cells reportedly expand polyclonally right after birth, driven by microbial exposure, per the title.

Germline V gene lookup returns CDR1 GEAIGNYY and CDR2 EKD. The CDR3 has 20 residues. TCRdb fed the reads to CATT. The sample records 7,500 to 10,000 delta-chain clones, 1.6% being singletons. Concerning this clone itself: The junction shows a germline mismatch at one end, possibly a read error.

The sequence was collected from a child who was a newborn, infant or young child, either healthy, febrile or measles-vaccinated (not recorded which). The V gene is TRDV2, the J gene TRDJ3, with 8 bases aligning to TRDD3. The source material was blood. CDR3 DNA: TGTGCCTGTGACCCGGTACTGAGGGATACGACCTCCTGGGACACCCGACAGAAGTTTTTC. Translating gives CACDPVLRDTTSWDTRQKFF.